The 3 T cell receptor beta chains listed next were all sequenced from one sample in a study of blood T cell repertoires in COVID-19. Data came from immunoSEQ multiplex PCR; TCRdb stores just in-frame clones and leaves some out. The repertoire holds about 220,000 clones, roughly 80% seen once, with 20% in the top ten. Material for sequencing was peripheral blood. The receptors originated from a young man with active or convalescent COVID-19.

V usage is TRBV28 and J usage is TRBJ1-1; D is undetermined. The CDR3 has 15 residues. Trimming left V 6 bases short and J 4 bases short, with 18 bases between. Germline V CDR1 and CDR2: MDHEN, SYDVKM. DNA of the CDR3: TGTGCCAGCAGCACACGCCGACTCGATTCCACTGAAGCTTTCTTT. This sequence encodes CASSTRRLDSTEAFF.

V is TRBV6-5 and J is TRBJ2-1, with D possibly TRBD1 on 6 matching bases. V was cut by 11 bases and J by 9 bases, with 20 bases left in between. Looked up from germline, CDR1 is MNHEY and CDR2 is SVGAGI. The CDR3 contains 13 residues. The CDR3 DNA is TGTGCCTCCTCTTACTGGGGGCAGGGTGAGCAGTTCTTC. Its translation: CASSYWGQGEQFF.

This sequence joins TRBV5-1 and TRBJ2-7; TRBD2 aligns across 8 bases. The J segment lost 2 bases and the V segment lost 0 bases, leaving 7 bases of the junction unmatched. The CDR3 totals 16 residues. Germline CDR1 SGHRS, CDR2 YFSETQ. CDR3 amino acids: CASSLGLASVAYEQYF. The DNA for the CDR3 is TGCGCCAGCAGCTTGGGACTAGCGTCGGTCGCCTACGAGCAGTACTTC.